The 8 T cell receptor beta chains in this list originate from one sample, sequenced in a study of blood T cell repertoires in COVID-19. Libraries were prepared by immunoSEQ multiplex PCR; TCRdb keeps only in-frame clonotypes and omits some of them. The data hold about 300,000 clones, with about 90% observed a single time. Sequencing used peripheral blood. The receptors originated from a man younger than 30 who had recovered from COVID-19.

CDR3 coding DNA: TGTGCCAGCAGTTTATCGAGGGTAAATCAGCCCCAGCATTTT. Encoded protein: CASSLSRVNQPQHF. The chain combines TRBV27 with TRBJ1-5; D unresolved. The CDR3 loop spans 14 amino acids. Germline CDR1 reads MNHEY; CDR2 reads SMNVEV (reference sequence). Trimming took off 0 bases at V and 4 bases at J, with 7 bases between the two ends.

This sequence joins TRBV27 and TRBJ2-3, with TRBD1 matching over 9 bases. Germline V gene lookup returns CDR1 MNHEY and CDR2 SMNVEV (reference sequence). The CDR3 totals 17 residues. V lost 6 bases to trimming and J lost 2 bases; unmatched junction nucleotides: 12. CDR3 region: CASSHRAGTGSTDTQYF. The CDR3 DNA reads as TGTGCCAGCAGCCACCGAGCCGGGACAGGGTCCACAGATACGCAGTATTTT.

This clone is a singleton in its sample. The chain couples TRBV12-5 to TRBJ1-2, with TRBD1 identical over 7 bases. In germline, CDR1 is LGHNT, CDR2 FRNRAP. The CDR3 is 15 amino acids. Losses at the gene ends were 5 bases for V and 3 bases for J; bases not matched to a gene: 9. The CDR3 loop is CASGPGTAAYYGYTF. In nucleotides, the CDR3 is TGTGCTAGTGGTCCAGGGACAGCAGCCTACTATGGCTACACCTTC.

This rearrangement joins TRBV5-8 to TRBJ1-5, with D possibly matching TRBD1 (6 bases). CDR1 is SGHTS and CDR2 is YDEGEE in the germline V gene. Trimming took 0 bases from V and 5 from J, leaving 9 bases between them. CDR3 length: 14 residues. CDR3 region: CASSLEGGDQPQHF. CDR3 nucleotide sequence: TGTGCCAGCAGCTTGGAAGGGGGGGATCAGCCCCAGCATTTT. Variable domain in full (rest from reference TRBV5-8 and TRBJ1-5): EAGVTQSPTHLIKTRGQQATLRCSPISGHTSVYWYQQALGLGLQFLLWYDEGEERNRGNFPPRFSGRQFPNYSSELNVNALELEDSALYLCASSLEGGDQPQHFGDGTRLSIL.

The chain joins TRBV2 to TRBJ2-2; TRBD1 aligns across 7 bases. The CDR3 totals 16 residues. Germline V gene data show CDR1 as SNHLY and CDR2 as FYNNEI. The V and J ends lost 2 bases and 5 bases, in that order; junction bases with no gene match: 8. CDR3 sequence (DNA): TGTGCCAGCAGTGAAAGGGGGCAGGGGAAGACCGGGGAGCTGTTTTTT. Residues: CASSERGQGKTGELFF. Using reference TRBV2 and TRBJ2-2 for the parts outside the CDR3, the full variable domain is EPEVTQTPSHQVTQMGQEVILRCVPISNHLYFYWYRQILGQKVEFLVSFYNNEISEKSEIFDDQFSVERPDGSNFTLKIRSTKLEDSAMYFCASSERGQGKTGELFFGEGSRLTVL.

J is TRBJ2-3 and V is TRBV19; 13 positions match TRBD2. V lost 4 bases, J lost 3 bases, and 7 bases stayed unmatched. CDR3 length: 17 amino acids. Germline V gene lookup returns CDR1 LNHDA and CDR2 SQIVND (reference sequence). The CDR3 nucleotides are TGTGCCAGTAGTACGGGACTAGCGGGAAGGGCGACAGATACGCAGTATTTT. Residues: CASSTGLAGRATDTQYF.

The chain combines TRBV6-5 with TRBJ1-1; no clear D. With 4 bases removed from V and 0 bases from J, the gap between germline ends came to 6 bases. The germline V gene has CDR1 MNHEY and CDR2 SVGAGI. This CDR3 is 13 amino acids long. CDR3 nucleotides: TGTGCCAGCAGTTCCCGTGTGAACACTGAAGCTTTCTTT. It translates to CASSSRVNTEAFF.

The chain carries TRBV5-6 and TRBJ1-1; tentatively, D is TRBD1 (5 bases). The CDR3 spans 15 residues. Germline V gene lookup returns CDR1 SGHDT and CDR2 YYEEEE. Between the trimmed V and J ends, which lost 3 bases and 1 base, there was a span of 13 bases. CDR3 coding DNA: TGTGCCAGCAGCTGGAGGGGAACAGGGAACACTGAAGCTTTCTTT. Protein sequence: CASSWRGTGNTEAFF.